This T cell receptor (beta chain) stems from a study of T cells after yellow fever vaccination. The CDR3 extends over 13 amino acids. CDR1 is SGHDN and CDR2 is FVKESK in the germline V gene. The ends were cut back, 0 bases at V and 4 bases at J, with 6 bases in the middle. Using its own MiXCR run on the 5' RACE reads, TCRdb lists one record per CDR3 protein. This sample yields about 240,000 distinct CDR3 sequences, of which around 7% are seen a single time; more than 0.8% belongs to the top ten. On this clonotype: The antigen remains unidentified.

Whole-study results and caveats: Abundant clonotypes from the bulk population could have been carried over as contaminants into FACS-sorted repertoires. Although most clonotypes did not, a small share appeared in both CD4 and CD8 compartments. Subsequent to the booster, the majority of primary-vaccination clones reappeared (96% CD4, 88% CD8).

The receptor's source is a man under 40 who received the YFV17D yellow fever vaccine. The material sequenced was CD4+ T cells sorted from PBMCs, taken 15 days after the yellow fever booster vaccination. The chain uses TRBV14 and TRBJ1-2; D possibly corresponds to TRBD1 (5 bases). The CDR3 DNA sequence: TGTGCCAGCAGCCAAGAGGACACCTATGGCTACACCTTC. It translates to CASSQEDTYGYTF.